The clone carrying this T cell receptor (beta chain) has more than one count but fewer than ten. This CDR3 has 14 amino acids. V gave up 6 bases and J gave up 3 bases, with 12 bases separating them. CDR1 is SNHLY and CDR2 is FYNNEI in the germline V gene. The data derive from a study of OX40 agonist ivuxolimab in advanced cancers. Method: immunoSEQ multiplex PCR; TCRdb's copy keeps in-frame clones and lacks some. This table holds about 76,000 clones, approximately 84% found once. This clonotype was sampled from an adult with an advanced solid tumor such as melanoma, head and neck, liver or kidney cancer. The sequencing here drew on CD4+ or CD8+ T cells sorted from blood, taken in a trial of the OX40 agonist ivuxolimab. The chain couples TRBV2 to TRBJ1-3; D may be TRBD1 (5 bases). CDR3 amino acids: CASRFDRNGNTIYF. The CDR3 nucleotides are TGTGCCAGCAGATTCGACAGAAATGGAAACACCATATATTTT. Together with reference TRBV2 and TRBJ1-3, the CDR3 gives the full variable domain: EPEVTQTPSHQVTQMGQEVILRCVPISNHLYFYWYRQILGQKVEFLVSFYNNEISEKSEIFDDQFSVERPDGSNFTLKIRSTKLEDSAMYFCASRFDRNGNTIYFGEGSWLTVV.